This is a list of T cell receptor beta chains from one sample in a study of blood T cell repertoires in COVID-19. Data came from immunoSEQ multiplex PCR; TCRdb stores just in-frame clones and leaves some out. The data show around 99,000 clones, with approximately 88% seen just once and around 7% held by the top ten. The sample comprised peripheral blood. The receptors originated from a middle-aged man with active or convalescent COVID-19. The CDR3 runs from the conserved cysteine through the conserved F or W. D genes are given only for firm matches. Part of the rows lack a size; the others show once, few, many or a class for expanded clones.

V gene	J gene	D gene	clone size	CDR3 protein	CDR3 DNA
TRBV7-2	TRBJ1-5	TRBD1	few	CASSLRQGDQPQHF	TGTGCCAGCAGCCTCCGACAGGGGGATCAGCCCCAGCATTTT
TRBV19	TRBJ1-5	.	.	CASSIRTDSSNQPQHF	TGTGCCAGTAGTATCCGGACAGATTCGAGCAATCAGCCCCAGCATTTT
TRBV7-9	TRBJ2-7	TRBD1	once	CASCGQGADEQYF	TGTGCCAGCTGCGGGCAGGGGGCGGATGAGCAGTACTTC
TRBV9	TRBJ2-1	.	.	CASSPPRTEVSYNEQFF	TGTGCCAGCAGCCCCCCCAGGACGGAGGTTTCCTACAATGAGCAGTTCTTC
TRBV7-6	TRBJ2-2	TRBD1	.	CASSLAGQAGGELFF	TGTGCCAGCAGCTTAGCAGGACAGGCTGGCGGGGAGCTGTTTTTT
TRBV10-3	TRBJ2-2	TRBD1	.	CAITDRANTGELFF	TGTGCCATCACGGACAGGGCGAACACCGGGGAGCTGTTTTTT
TRBV18	TRBJ2-1	.	.	CASSFRLDPEHEQFF	TGTGCCAGCTCCTTCCGATTAGACCCGGAGCATGAGCAGTTCTTC
TRBV10-3	TRBJ1-2	.	.	CAITRTETNYGYTF	TGTGCCATCACCCGGACAGAGACTAACTATGGCTACACCTTC
TRBV6-2/TRBV6-3	TRBJ1-5	.	.	CASSYQAHQPQHF	TGTGCCAGCAGTTACCAGGCGCATCAGCCCCAGCATTTT
TRBV27	TRBJ1-5	.	.	CASRPGQYSNQPQHF	TGTGCCAGCAGACCTGGACAGTATAGCAATCAGCCCCAGCATTTT
TRBV24-1	TRBJ2-1	TRBD1	.	CATSLTGGAEQFF	TGTGCCACCAGCCTCACAGGGGGCGCTGAGCAGTTCTTC
TRBV3-1/TRBV3-2	TRBJ1-3	.	.	CASSQRHSSGNTIYF	TGTGCCAGCAGCCAAAGACATAGCTCTGGAAACACCATATATTTT
TRBV30	TRBJ1-2	TRBD1	.	CAWSVGDRDFGYTF	TGTGCCTGGAGTGTTGGAGACAGGGATTTTGGCTACACCTTC
TRBV7-9	TRBJ2-7	.	.	CASSLARGDEQYF	TGTGCCAGCAGCTTAGCGCGGGGCGACGAGCAGTACTTC
TRBV18	TRBJ1-1	TRBD1	once	CASSRGTGWTDTEAFF	TGTGCCAGCTCACGGGGGACAGGGTGGACCGACACTGAAGCTTTCTTT
TRBV5-1	TRBJ1-2	TRBD1	.	CASSLAGTGWNYGYTF	TGCGCCAGCAGCTTGGCCGGGACAGGGTGGAACTATGGCTACACCTTC
TRBV5-1	TRBJ2-3	TRBD2	.	CASSPLAGVADTQYF	TGCGCCAGCAGCCCCCTAGCGGGAGTGGCAGATACGCAGTATTTT
TRBV5-1	TRBJ1-3	.	few	CASSPGGSGSGNTIYF	TGCGCCAGCAGCCCCGGGGGATCAGGCTCTGGAAACACCATATATTTT
TRBV7-2	TRBJ2-3	TRBD2	.	CASSLLAGVTDTQYF	TGTGCCAGCAGCTTACTAGCGGGGGTCACAGATACGCAGTATTTT
TRBV5-6	TRBJ2-7	.	.	CASSHGTPEQYF	TGTGCCAGCAGCCACGGGACTCCCGAGCAGTACTTC
TRBV9	TRBJ2-5	TRBD2	.	CASSLSSGRALGTQYF	TGTGCCAGCAGCCTGAGTAGCGGGAGGGCCCTGGGGACCCAGTACTTC
TRBV18	TRBJ1-5	.	.	CASSPNRGAEQPQHF	TGTGCCAGCTCACCAAACCGGGGGGCAGAACAGCCCCAGCATTTT
TRBV5-5	TRBJ1-1	.	.	CASSLAPGINTEAFF	TGTGCCAGCAGCTTGGCGCCAGGAATAAACACTGAAGCTTTCTTT
TRBV19	TRBJ2-4	TRBD1	.	CASSMIGQGGIQYF	TGTGCCAGTAGTATGATCGGACAGGGGGGGATTCAGTACTTC
TRBV2	TRBJ1-5	.	.	CASRERDQPQHF	TGTGCCAGCAGAGAGAGGGATCAGCCCCAGCATTTT
TRBV5-1	TRBJ2-5	TRBD1	.	CASSRTGDETQYF	TGCGCCAGCAGCCGCACAGGGGACGAGACCCAGTACTTC
TRBV11-2	TRBJ2-7	TRBD1	.	CASSFSYPGTGGLYEQYF	TGTGCCAGCAGCTTCTCCTACCCCGGGACAGGGGGTCTATACGAGCAGTACTTC